The T cell receptor (beta chain) described here comes from a study of Graves' ophthalmopathy and Graves' hyperthyroidism. The overall study: Upon initial diagnosis and before any treatment, peripheral blood was collected.

Transcripts of RNA were the source for amplifying TCR beta CDR3 regions. HTBI primers served in a first-round RT-PCR, which a second-round multiplex PCR followed. MiXCR, run by TCRdb on the multiplex PCR reads, gives a single entry per CDR3 protein. There are about 620,000 distinct CDR3 sequences in the sample; about a fifth occur only once, and around 6.5% lies in the top ten. This CDR3 is built from 14 residues. CDR1 and CDR2 from the germline V gene are SGHTA and FQGTGA. The junction had 6 bases not matched to a gene; V was cut back by 4 bases and J by 6 bases. This TCR was recovered from a woman between 18 and 29 years old with stable Graves' hyperthyroidism. Some clones in this sample may be carry-over from other donors' samples. Source material: peripheral blood. This chain links TRBV7-3 with TRBJ2-4; 7 bases are a match to TRBD1. CDR3 residues: CASSSGGTGNIQYF. For the CDR3, the DNA is TGTGCCAGCAGCTCAGGGGGTACGGGAAACATTCAGTACTTC.